A single sample gave rise to the 17 T cell receptor beta chains below, sequenced in a study of T cells in localized non-small cell lung cancer. The protocol was immunoSEQ multiplex PCR, while the TCRdb copy is restricted to in-frame clones and leaves out a portion. The sample lists roughly 90,000 clones, roughly 93% occurring once. The sample was PBMCs, taken before any cancer treatment. These receptors all stem from a woman aged 40-70 years with stage II squamous cell lung carcinoma.

This clone appeared once. V and J are TRBV25-1 and TRBJ1-3; tentatively, D is TRBD1 (5 bases). This CDR3 spans 17 amino acids. Trimming left V 2 bases short and J 2 bases short, with 16 bases between. Germline values: CDR1 MGHDK, CDR2 SYGVNS. CDR3 DNA: TGTGCCAGCAGTGAAGTTATGGCAGGGTTCCCTGGAAACACCATATATTTT. Translation gives CASSEVMAGFPGNTIYF.

This rearrangement joins TRBV21-1 to TRBJ1-6. TRBV21-1 is noted as a pseudogene. This CDR3 region has 16 residues. The CDR3 loop reads CASSKEPALKAVTLHF. DNA of the CDR3: TGTGCCAGCAGCAAAGAACCCGCCCTCAAAGCGGTAACCCTCCACTTT.

This chain connects TRBV30 to TRBJ1-2; 8 nucleotides line up with TRBD1. CDR1 GTSNPN and CDR2 SVGIG come from the germline V gene (reference sequence). The CDR3 totals 15 residues. Trimming removed 0 bases from V and 6 bases from J; junction bases left unmatched: 9. CDR3 in DNA: TGTGCCTGGAGTGTGGGACAGGTGACCCGGAATGGCTACACCTTC. Translation: CAWSVGQVTRNGYTF.

The rearrangement links TRBV11-2 to TRBJ2-7; D unclear. Trimming shortened V by 5 bases and J by 2 bases, and 13 bases separated the two germline ends. CDR1 is SGHAT, CDR2 FQNNGV, per germline. CDR3 length equals 14 residues. In nucleotides, the CDR3 is TGTGCCAGCAGCCACCCGGGCGGCGCCTACGAGCAGTACTTC. Translated, it gives CASSHPGGAYEQYF.

The chain has TRBV6-6 and TRBJ2-1, with 8 bases that match TRBD1. V gave up 0 bases and J gave up 12 bases; unmatched junction bases: 10. The length of the CDR3 is 15 residues. Per the germline V gene, CDR1 is MNHNY and CDR2 is SVGAGI (reference sequence). The CDR3 nucleotides read TGTGCCAGCAGTTACTCAGGAGGGACAGGCATTGGGCAGTTCTTC. Translated, it gives CASSYSGGTGIGQFF.

This rearrangement joins TRBV5-1 to TRBJ1-4, with 9 nucleotides matching TRBD1. V gave up 1 base and J gave up 4 bases; unmatched junction bases: 11. Looked up from germline, CDR1 is SGHRS and CDR2 is YFSETQ. CDR3 length: 18 residues. CDR3 DNA sequence: TGCGCCAGCAGCTTGAAGGGACAGGGATCGTTCAGTAATGAAAAACTGTTTTTT. Residues: CASSLKGQGSFSNEKLFF.

The chain recombines TRBV19 with TRBJ1-3, with a possible D match to TRBD1 (5 bases). The V gene lost 7 bases and the J gene lost 0 bases, with 13 bases spanning the gap. In germline, CDR1 is LNHDA, CDR2 SQIVND (reference sequence). The CDR3 length is 15 residues. The DNA of the CDR3 is TGTGCCAGTACGGGACTCCGGAGCTCTGGAAACACCATATATTTT. This sequence encodes CASTGLRSSGNTIYF.

This chain joins TRBV4-1 and TRBJ2-5; 10 positions match TRBD2. This CDR3 is built from 16 residues. V was pared by 0 bases and J by 3 bases, with 4 bases of the junction left unmatched. Germline loops: CDR1 MGHRA, CDR2 YSYEKL. The CDR3 loop is CASSQDGLAGEETQYF. In DNA, the CDR3 is TGCGCCAGCAGCCAAGATGGGCTAGCGGGAGAAGAGACCCAGTACTTC.

J is TRBJ2-1 and V is TRBV7-2; D is uncertain. Trimming left V 2 bases short and J 9 bases short, with 14 bases between. The CDR3 runs to 14 residues. Germline lookup yields CDR1 SGHTA and CDR2 FQGNSA. The CDR3 here is CASSLFPGVSEQFF. In nucleotides, the CDR3 is TGTGCCAGCAGCTTATTCCCTGGGGTAAGTGAGCAGTTCTTC. The full variable domain, rest sourced from reference TRBV7-2 and TRBJ2-1, is GAGVSQSPSNKVTEKGKDVELRCDPISGHTALYWYRQSLGQGLEFLIYFQGNSAPDKSGLPSDRFSAERTGGSVSTLTIQRTQQEDSAVYLCASSLFPGVSEQFFGPGTRLTVL.

CDR3 residues: CASSQITGPGANVLTF. The CDR3 nucleotides are TGTGCCAGCAGTCAAATAACAGGGCCAGGGGCCAACGTCCTGACTTTC. This chain connects TRBV2 to TRBJ2-6; TRBD1 is a possible D gene (6 bases). V was shortened by 5 bases and J by 4 bases, with 15 bases between the two germline ends. Germline lookup yields CDR1 SNHLY and CDR2 FYNNEI. The CDR3 has 16 amino acids.

The CDR3 loop is CASSAPDRGRLFF. In nucleotides, the CDR3 is TGTGCCAGTAGTGCCCCCGACAGAGGAAGGCTGTTCTTC. The chain uses TRBV19 and TRBJ2-1; TRBD1 is a possible D gene (5 bases). There are 13 residues in the CDR3. Germline assignment: CDR1 LNHDA and CDR2 SQIVND (reference sequence). V was pared by 5 bases and J by 15 bases, with 20 bases between.

The V gene is TRBV9, the J gene TRBJ2-3; TRBD2 is a possible D gene (6 bases). The V and J ends lost 1 base and 0 bases respectively, with 15 bases between them. This CDR3 is built from 17 residues. Germline loops: CDR1 SGDLS, CDR2 YYNGEE. This chain's CDR3 is CASSVRVWGTSTDTQYF. The CDR3 DNA is TGTGCCAGCAGCGTAAGGGTGTGGGGGACTAGCACAGATACGCAGTATTTT.

The chain employs TRBV12-5 and TRBJ2-1, with 7 bases that match TRBD2. Per the germline V gene, CDR1 is LGHNT and CDR2 is FRNRAP. V lost 5 bases and J lost 3; bases outside the gene matches: 7. The CDR3 is 15 amino acids. CDR3 sequence reads: CASGPSGGYYNEQFF. CDR3 DNA: TGTGCTAGTGGTCCCTCGGGAGGCTACTACAATGAGCAGTTCTTC.

The genes are TRBV28 and TRBJ1-1; D perhaps matches TRBD1 (6 bases). Between the trimmed V and J ends, which lost 6 bases and 11 bases, there was a span of 19 bases. CDR1 is MDHEN, CDR2 SYDVKM, per germline. CDR3 length: 13 amino acids. DNA of the CDR3: TGTGCCAGCAGCTCTGGACAGCCGACAGAGGCTTTCTTT. Amino acid sequence: CASSSGQPTEAFF.

The CDR3 nucleotides are TGCGCCAGCAGCTTGGGGGCTCAGGGGGCGCGGGAGCAGTACTTC. It is translated as CASSLGAQGAREQYF. The chain combines TRBV5-1 with TRBJ2-7; 8 nucleotides line up with TRBD1. Germline values: CDR1 SGHRS, CDR2 YFSETQ. This CDR3 contains 15 residues. V trimming: 0 bases; J trimming: 7 bases; junction bases outside the gene matches: 9.

The V gene is TRBV25-1, the J gene TRBJ2-7; D tentatively fits TRBD1 or TRBD2 (6 bases each). Trimming removed 2 bases at V and 9 bases at J, with 14 bases between. This CDR3 has 13 residues. CDR1 is MGHDK, CDR2 SYGVNS, per germline. CDR3 sequence reads: CASSELQGGAQYF. The CDR3 DNA is TGTGCCAGCAGTGAACTACAGGGAGGCGCGCAGTACTTC.

The J gene is TRBJ1-2, the V gene TRBV9; 7 nucleotides line up with TRBD1. J lost 4 bases, V lost 0 bases, and 3 bases had no gene match. The CDR3 is 14 amino acids. Germline V CDR1 and CDR2: SGDLS, YYNGEE. CDR3: CASSVATGAYGYTF. DNA for the CDR3: TGTGCCAGCAGCGTAGCTACAGGGGCCTATGGCTACACCTTC.